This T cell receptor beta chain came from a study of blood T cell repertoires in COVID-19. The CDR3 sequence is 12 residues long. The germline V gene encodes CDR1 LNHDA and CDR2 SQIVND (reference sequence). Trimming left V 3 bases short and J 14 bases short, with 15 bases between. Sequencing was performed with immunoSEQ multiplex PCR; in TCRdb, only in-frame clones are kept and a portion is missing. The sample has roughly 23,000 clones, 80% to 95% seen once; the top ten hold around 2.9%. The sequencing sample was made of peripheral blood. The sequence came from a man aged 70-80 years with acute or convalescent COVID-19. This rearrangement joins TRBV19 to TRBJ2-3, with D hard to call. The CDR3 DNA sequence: TGTGCCAGTAGTATGAGTTTAACGGAGAGGTATTTT. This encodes CASSMSLTERYF.